Listed below are T cell receptor beta chains from one sample, sequenced in a study of blood T cell repertoires in COVID-19. Clones were sequenced by immunoSEQ multiplex PCR, and TCRdb holds only the in-frame ones, with some missing. The sample has about 220,000 clones; 88% are singletons. The source material was PBMCs or T cells enriched from blood (not recorded which). These receptors were taken from a woman aged 30 to 39 who had recovered from COVID-19. CDR3s include the opening cysteine and the closing phenylalanine or tryptophan. The order of the fields is CDR3 protein, CDR3 DNA, J gene, V gene, D gene, clone size. A D gene is named only where the DNA matches it firmly. Only part of the rows carry a size: once, few, many, or a class if the clone is expanded.

CDR3: CASSMSMTSGPDTQYF; DNA: TGTGCCAGTAGTATGAGTATGACTAGCGGGCCAGATACGCAGTATTTT; J: TRBJ2-3; V: TRBV19; D: TRBD2; size: .
CDR3: CASSQVPVAGGYTF; DNA: TGTGCCAGCAGCCAAGTGCCAGTGGCGGGTGGCTACACCTTC; J: TRBJ1-2; V: TRBV14; D: .; size: .
CDR3: CASSQESGGELFF; DNA: TGCGCCAGCAGCCAAGAGAGTGGCGGGGAGCTGTTTTTT; J: TRBJ2-2; V: TRBV4-3; D: .; size: .
CDR3: CASSPPGQANEKLFF; DNA: TGTGCCAGCAGCCCCCCGGGACAGGCTAATGAAAAACTGTTTTTT; J: TRBJ1-4; V: TRBV3-1/TRBV3-2; D: TRBD1; size: .
CDR3: CASTQTGGTGELFF; DNA: TGTGCCAGCACCCAAACAGGGGGGACCGGGGAGCTGTTTTTT; J: TRBJ2-2; V: TRBV5-8; D: TRBD1; size: few
CDR3: CASSLGGQNQPQHF; DNA: TGTGCCAGCAGCTTGGGGGGACAGAATCAGCCCCAGCATTTT; J: TRBJ1-5; V: TRBV5-4; D: TRBD1; size: few
CDR3: CASSYFRGHHTEAFF; DNA: TGTGCCAGCAGTTATTTTAGAGGGCATCACACTGAAGCTTTCTTT; J: TRBJ1-1; V: TRBV6-6; D: .; size: once
CDR3: CASLPVFGADGYTF; DNA: TGCGCCAGCTTACCGGTGTTCGGAGCCGATGGCTACACCTTC; J: TRBJ1-2; V: TRBV5-1; D: .; size: .
CDR3: CASSEIAGARDF; DNA: TGTGCCAGCAGTGAAATAGCGGGGGCCCGGGATTTT; J: TRBJ2-3; V: TRBV6-1; D: TRBD2; size: .
CDR3: CASSLGGQGFSTF; DNA: TGTGCCAGCAGCTTAGGGGGACAGGGGTTCTCCACCTTC; J: TRBJ1-2; V: TRBV7-9; D: TRBD1; size: .
CDR3: CASSLELVNEQFF; DNA: TGTGCCAGCAGCTTGGAACTAGTCAATGAGCAGTTCTTC; J: TRBJ2-1; V: TRBV5-4; D: .; size: .
CDR3: CASSLGGALYDTEAFF; DNA: TGTGCCAGCAGCTTAGGGGGGGCTTTGTATGACACTGAAGCTTTCTTT; J: TRBJ1-1; V: TRBV13; D: .; size: .
CDR3: CATSRRQGGSGSYNSPLHF; DNA: TGTGCCACCAGCAGACGACAAGGGGGCTCGGGCTCCTATAATTCACCCCTCCACTTT; J: TRBJ1-6; V: TRBV15; D: TRBD1; size: .
CDR3: CASSPVGHQGFQETQYF; DNA: TGCGCCAGCAGCCCGGTAGGGCATCAGGGATTTCAAGAGACCCAGTACTTC; J: TRBJ2-5; V: TRBV4-1; D: .; size: .
CDR3: CASSIYSENSPLHF; DNA: TGTGCCAGTAGTATATACTCGGAGAATTCACCCCTCCACTTT; J: TRBJ1-6; V: TRBV19; D: .; size: .
CDR3: CASSLARGKGYTF; DNA: TGTGCCAGCAGCTTAGCTCGGGGAAAAGGCTACACCTTC; J: TRBJ1-2; V: TRBV11-1; D: .; size: .
CDR3: CASSLQALDTQYF; DNA: TGTGCCAGCAGCTTGCAGGCGTTGGATACGCAGTATTTT; J: TRBJ2-3; V: TRBV5-4; D: .; size: once
CDR3: CATSRGQINEKLFF; DNA: TGTGCCACCAGCAGAGGACAGATTAATGAAAAACTGTTTTTT; J: TRBJ1-4; V: TRBV15; D: .; size: once
CDR3: CASSLVGTGPAGEQYF; DNA: TGTGCCAGCAGCTTAGTTGGGACAGGCCCCGCCGGGGAGCAGTACTTC; J: TRBJ2-7; V: TRBV7-2; D: TRBD1; size: .
CDR3: CASSFFSYRRAGFYNEQFF; DNA: TGTGCCAGCAGCTTTTTTTCGTACAGGAGAGCTGGATTTTACAATGAGCAGTTCTTC; J: TRBJ2-1; V: TRBV7-3; D: .; size: .
CDR3: CASSERVSGANVLTF; DNA: TGTGCCAGCAGTGAACGCGTCTCTGGGGCCAACGTCCTGACTTTC; J: TRBJ2-6; V: TRBV6-1; D: .; size: .
CDR3: CASSWGQGDYGYTF; DNA: TGTGCCAGCAGCTGGGGACAGGGAGACTATGGCTACACCTTC; J: TRBJ1-2; V: TRBV7-9; D: TRBD1; size: once
CDR3: CSVGDRVTEAFF; DNA: TGCAGCGTCGGGGACAGGGTCACTGAAGCTTTCTTT; J: TRBJ1-1; V: TRBV29-1; D: TRBD1; size: once
CDR3: CASRNTRGGETQYF; DNA: TGTGCCAGCAGGAACACGCGGGGGGGGGAGACCCAGTACTTC; J: TRBJ2-5; V: TRBV6-5; D: TRBD2; size: .
CDR3: CASSVGDEGDYGYTF; DNA: TGTGCCAGCAGCGTAGGTGATGAGGGAGACTATGGCTACACCTTC; J: TRBJ1-2; V: TRBV9; D: .; size: once
CDR3: CASSPEGQGHSPLHF; DNA: TGTGCCAGCAGCCCTGAGGGACAAGGGCATTCACCCCTCCACTTT; J: TRBJ1-6; V: TRBV7-3; D: .; size: .
CDR3: CASSELSSSYNEQFF; DNA: TGTGCCAGCAGTGAATTGTCCTCCTCCTACAATGAGCAGTTCTTC; J: TRBJ2-1; V: TRBV6-1; D: .; size: .
CDR3: CASSTQTSGFQETQYF; DNA: TGTGCCAGCAGTACGCAGACTAGCGGCTTCCAAGAGACCCAGTACTTC; J: TRBJ2-5; V: TRBV6-2/TRBV6-3; D: TRBD2; size: .
CDR3: CASSPGGNTEAFF; DNA: TGTGCCAGCAGTCCCGGCGGAAACACTGAAGCTTTCTTT; J: TRBJ1-1; V: TRBV12-3/TRBV12-4; D: .; size: .
CDR3: CASSLDTGGDYGYTF; DNA: TGCGCCAGCAGCTTGGATACAGGGGGCGACTATGGCTACACCTTC; J: TRBJ1-2; V: TRBV5-1; D: TRBD1; size: .
CDR3: CASSFDRLGEQYF; DNA: TGTGCCAGCAGCTTTGACAGGTTAGGCGAGCAGTACTTC; J: TRBJ2-7; V: TRBV13; D: .; size: .
CDR3: CASSELRTAPLHF; DNA: TGTGCCAGCAGTGAACTGAGAACGGCACCCCTCCACTTT; J: TRBJ1-6; V: TRBV2; D: .; size: .
CDR3: CASSSSYRLTRTEAFF; DNA: TGTGCCAGCAGTTCATCTTACAGGCTAACAAGGACTGAAGCTTTCTTT; J: TRBJ1-1; V: TRBV27; D: .; size: .
CDR3: CASSQGNNQPQHF; DNA: TGTGCCAGCAGCCAAGGTAATAATCAGCCCCAGCATTTT; J: TRBJ1-5; V: TRBV3-1/TRBV3-2; D: .; size: .
CDR3: CASKQGAAGYTF; DNA: TGTGCCAGTAAACAGGGTGCGGCGGGCTACACCTTC; J: TRBJ1-2; V: TRBV19; D: .; size: .
CDR3: CASSSGTGVTGELFF; DNA: TGCGCCAGCAGCTCCGGGACAGGGGTTACCGGGGAGCTGTTTTTT; J: TRBJ2-2; V: TRBV5-1; D: TRBD1; size: .
CDR3: CASSLARGAGVWKTQYF; DNA: TGTGCCAGCAGCTTAGCGAGGGGAGCGGGGGTGTGGAAGACCCAGTACTTC; J: TRBJ2-5; V: TRBV7-2; D: TRBD2; size: .
CDR3: CASSFRAGMNTEAFF; DNA: TGTGCCAGCAGCTTCAGGGCAGGGATGAACACTGAAGCTTTCTTT; J: TRBJ1-1; V: TRBV7-9; D: .; size: .
CDR3: CASSPPPSTEAFF; DNA: TGTGCCAGCTCACCACCGCCGAGCACTGAAGCTTTCTTT; J: TRBJ1-1; V: TRBV18; D: .; size: .
CDR3: CASSRGLAGAITTDTQYF; DNA: TGTGCCAGCAGCCGCGGACTAGCGGGGGCCATTACCACAGATACGCAGTATTTT; J: TRBJ2-3; V: TRBV3-1/TRBV3-2; D: TRBD2; size: .
CDR3: CASGEGQGGTDTQYF; DNA: TGTGCCAGTGGAGAGGGACAGGGAGGGACGGATACGCAGTATTTT; J: TRBJ2-3; V: TRBV2; D: TRBD1; size: .
CDR3: CASSVEQGQAYEQFF; DNA: TGTGCCAGCAGCGTAGAGCAGGGCCAAGCGTATGAGCAGTTCTTC; J: TRBJ2-1; V: TRBV9; D: .; size: .
CDR3: CASSDRQPGELFF; DNA: TGTGCCAGCAGTGACAGACAGCCCGGGGAGCTGTTTTTT; J: TRBJ2-2; V: TRBV2; D: .; size: few
CDR3: CASSLGGQGNTEAFF; DNA: TGTGCCAGCAGCTTAGGGGGACAGGGGAACACTGAAGCTTTCTTT; J: TRBJ1-1; V: TRBV7-2; D: TRBD1; size: .
CDR3: CASSLGTGSEAFF; DNA: TGTGCCAGCAGCTTAGGTACCGGGTCAGAAGCTTTCTTT; J: TRBJ1-1; V: TRBV7-6; D: .; size: .
CDR3: CSASGRRVWTEAFF; DNA: TGCAGTGCTAGTGGACGGCGGGTATGGACTGAAGCTTTCTTT; J: TRBJ1-1; V: TRBV20-1; D: .; size: .
CDR3: CASSRGTGELFF; DNA: TGTGCCAGTAGTCGGGGGACCGGGGAGCTGTTTTTT; J: TRBJ2-2; V: TRBV19; D: .; size: .
CDR3: CASSPTGEGGYTF; DNA: TGTGCCAGCAGCCCGACAGGGGAGGGGGGCTACACCTTC; J: TRBJ1-2; V: TRBV7-3; D: TRBD1; size: .
CDR3: CASSRTGGSYGYTF; DNA: TGTGCCAGCAGTCGCACAGGGGGTTCTTATGGCTACACCTTC; J: TRBJ1-2; V: TRBV7-9; D: TRBD1; size: .
CDR3: CASSQDPGFYEQYF; DNA: TGCGCCAGCAGCCAAGATCCAGGCTTTTACGAGCAGTACTTC; J: TRBJ2-7; V: TRBV4-1; D: .; size: .
CDR3: CAEEGVSGNTIYF; DNA: TGTGCCGAGGAGGGAGTTTCTGGAAACACCATATATTTT; J: TRBJ1-3; V: TRBV7-2; D: .; size: .
CDR3: CASSYFWQGAGELFF; DNA: TGTGCCAGCAGTTACTTTTGGCAGGGGGCCGGGGAGCTGTTTTTT; J: TRBJ2-2; V: TRBV6-5; D: TRBD1; size: .